This T cell receptor beta chain was recorded in a study of shared clonotypes between healthy human individuals. This clone was recorded once. V was shortened by 0 bases and J by 0 bases, with 15 bases between the two germline ends. This CDR3 comprises 17 residues. Per germline, CDR1 KGHSH and CDR2 LQKENI. Assay execution proceeded at the deep level. The input for sorted-subset replicate PCRs was about 200 ng DNA, 25,000 to 35,000 T cell genomes. Produced via immunoSEQ multiplex PCR; TCRdb's table is partial and in-frame only. The sample lists about 2.5 million clones; about nine tenths were seen once. The receptor's source is a man aged 18 to 30 in good health. Some clones in this sample may be carry-over from other donors' samples. Sequenced: naive CD4+ T cells from PBMCs. Subset meaning: CD45RA+ positively selected. The J gene is TRBJ2-7, the V gene TRBV18, with a possible D match to TRBD1 (7 bases). In DNA, the CDR3 is TGTGCCAGCTCACCACCGAGGGGCAGGGGGGTCTCCTACGAGCAGTACTTC. Translated, it gives CASSPPRGRGVSYEQYF.